The 17 T cell receptor beta chains given below trace back to one sample, sequenced in a study of cytomegalovirus exposure and HLA in healthy donors. The PCR contained 60 Vbeta and 13 Jbeta primers. Repertoires were generated with immunoSEQ multiplex PCR, while TCRdb's copy carries only in-frame clones and drops some. This table has more than 90,000 clones, around three quarters appearing once. Sequencing input: PBMCs. These receptors came from a man in his forties in good health and CMV-seronegative.

The chain joins TRBV25-1 to TRBJ2-3; 9 nucleotides align to TRBD2. V trimming: 3 bases; J trimming: 1 base; junction bases outside the gene matches: 5. CDR1 is MGHDK, CDR2 SYGVNS, per germline. The CDR3 length is 16 residues. The CDR3 nucleotides are TGTGCCAGCAGTGAGGCCCAGCGGGGGGGCACAGATACGCAGTATTTT. Translation: CASSEAQRGGTDTQYF.

This chain joins TRBV6-1 and TRBJ2-7; TRBD2 agrees at 10 bases. With 6 bases clipped from V and 4 bases from J, the junction kept 9 bases outside the gene matches. Per the germline V gene, CDR1 is MNHNS and CDR2 is SASEGT. The CDR3 is made up of 15 amino acids. The CDR3 nucleotides read TGTGCCAGCAGATTAACCGGGACTAGCGTTTACGAGCAGTACTTC. This encodes CASRLTGTSVYEQYF.

The V and J genes are TRBV19 and TRBJ2-2; 12 nucleotides match TRBD2. Trimming at V came to 8 bases and at J to 5 bases, leaving 18 bases not matched to a gene. The CDR3 spans 19 residues. Germline CDR1 LNHDA, CDR2 SQIVND (reference sequence). The CDR3: CASYHSLLAGGRGTGELFF. The DNA of the CDR3 is TGTGCCAGTTACCATTCCCTCCTAGCGGGGGGGCGGGGGACCGGGGAGCTGTTTTTT.

This clone was found a few times. The V call is TRBV29-1, the J call TRBJ2-7; no clear D gene. V lost 4 bases to trimming and J lost 0 bases, with 13 bases between them. CDR3 length equals 14 residues. Germline-derived CDR1 and CDR2 are SQVTM and ANQGSEA. Written as DNA, the CDR3 is TGCAGCGTTGCAGTTCAGGTGAGCTCCTACGAGCAGTACTTC. Translation gives CSVAVQVSSYEQYF.

J is TRBJ1-4 and V is TRBV6-5; D ambiguous. The CDR3 covers 15 residues. Between the trimmed V and J ends, which lost 2 bases and 3 bases, there was a span of 10 bases. The V gene's germline CDR1 is MNHEY and CDR2 SVGAGI. Written as DNA, the CDR3 is TGTGCCAGCAGTTACCAGCCGGGAGCTAATGAAAAACTGTTTTTT. The encoded protein is CASSYQPGANEKLFF.

This clone occurred a few times. The V and J genes are TRBV11-2 and TRBJ1-1; 10 bases align to TRBD1. The CDR3 covers 16 residues. With V trimmed by 4 bases and J by 5 bases, 10 bases remained unmatched. Germline V gene data show CDR1 as SGHAT and CDR2 as FQNNGV. The CDR3, as DNA: TGTGCCAGCAGCTCAACGACAGGGGGCGATGTAACTGAAGCTTTCTTT. Translation gives CASSSTTGGDVTEAFF.

The chain couples TRBV25-1 to TRBJ1-1; TRBD1 is a possible D gene (5 bases). Trimming took off 2 bases at V and 6 bases at J, with 7 bases between the two ends. Germline lookup yields CDR1 MGHDK and CDR2 SYGVNS. This CDR3 is built from 12 residues. The CDR3 DNA is TGTGCCAGCAGTGAAATGGGGCCTGAAGCTTTCTTT. It yields the protein CASSEMGPEAFF.

This chain connects TRBV6-5 to TRBJ1-5, with D possibly being TRBD1 (6 bases). Trimming took 5 bases from V and 2 from J, leaving 10 bases between them. The CDR3 is 14 residues long. Germline CDR1 is MNHEY and CDR2 is SVGAGI. The CDR3 nucleotides read TGTGCCAGCAGTGCTTCAGGGGGCAATCAGCCCCAGCATTTT. Residues: CASSASGGNQPQHF.

The chain has TRBV7-9 and TRBJ2-2; D might be TRBD1 (6 bases). V lost 4 bases and J 5 bases, leaving 17 bases between the germline ends. From germline, CDR1 is SEHNR and CDR2 FQNEAQ (reference sequence). The CDR3 runs 16 residues. CDR3 region: CASSYSPGHSTGELFF. The CDR3 region has the DNA TGTGCCAGCAGCTACTCCCCGGGACACTCAACCGGGGAGCTGTTTTTT.

This clone was recorded a few times. The chain uses TRBV12-5 and TRBJ2-1; 14 bases are shared with TRBD2. Germline CDR1 and CDR2: LGHNT and FRNRAP. CDR3 length: 19 residues. Trimming cost V 1 base and J 6 bases; bases outside gene matches: 11. CDR3 sequence reads: CASGLAVTSGGVGGNEQFF. DNA for the CDR3: TGTGCTAGTGGTTTGGCGGTGACTAGCGGGGGGGTGGGGGGCAATGAGCAGTTCTTC.

This chain joins TRBV7-2 and TRBJ2-2; 8 bases are shared with TRBD1. This CDR3 region has 15 residues. Germline trimming cut 5 bases from V and 5 bases from J; bases unmatched to any gene: 7. Germline V gene sequence: CDR1 SGHTA, CDR2 FQGNSA. The CDR3 DNA is TGTGCCAGCAGCCAAACAGGGGGGCGGACCGGGGAGCTGTTTTTT. Translating gives CASSQTGGRTGELFF.

The rearrangement links TRBV18 to TRBJ2-4, with no clear D. Between the trimmed V and J ends, which lost 3 bases and 6 bases, there was a span of 15 bases. The length of the CDR3 is 15 residues. Germline V gene lookup returns CDR1 KGHSH and CDR2 LQKENI. In nucleotides, the CDR3 is TGTGCCAGCTCACCCGGAGCAGCGAATCTAAACATTCAGTACTTC. Encoded protein: CASSPGAANLNIQYF.

This chain uses TRBV11-2 with TRBJ1-2, with 9 bases lining up with TRBD1. The germline V gene has CDR1 SGHAT and CDR2 FQNNGV. CDR3 length equals 15 residues. The ends lost 5 bases at V and 6 bases at J; junction bases unmatched: 10. This chain's CDR3 is CASSTPRTGDNGYTF. The CDR3 DNA sequence: TGTGCCAGCAGCACGCCTAGGACAGGGGATAATGGCTACACCTTC. The variable domain in full, completed from reference TRBV11-2 and TRBJ1-2, reads EAGVAQSPRYKIIEKRQSVAFWCNPISGHATLYWYQQILGQGPKLLIQFQNNGVVDDSQLPKDRFSAERLKGVDSTLKIQPAKLEDSAVYLCASSTPRTGDNGYTFGSGTRLTVV.

The rearrangement joins TRBV13 to TRBJ1-2; a possible D gene is TRBD1 (5 bases). CDR3 size: 14 residues. Germline values: CDR1 PRHDT, CDR2 FYEKMQ (reference sequence). Trimming took 5 bases from V and 3 from J, leaving 13 bases between them. The chain's CDR3 is CASSQGPADYGYTF. In nucleotides, the CDR3 is TGTGCCAGCAGCCAGGGTCCGGCGGACTATGGCTACACCTTC.

The genes are TRBV7-2 and TRBJ1-1; D may be TRBD1 (5 bases). This CDR3 comprises 14 residues. CDR1 SGHTA and CDR2 FQGNSA come from the germline V gene. Deletions cut 4 bases from V and 1 base from J, with 10 bases between. CDR3 in amino acids: CASSSLTGNTEAFF. The CDR3 coding sequence is TGTGCCAGCAGCTCCCTCACAGGGAACACTGAAGCTTTCTTT.

The chain is built from TRBV27 and TRBJ2-5; 7 bases map to TRBD1. CDR1 is MNHEY, CDR2 SMNVEV, per germline (reference sequence). V was clipped by 7 bases and J by 2 bases; unmatched bases: 4. This CDR3 is built from 13 residues. The CDR3 spells CASKTGLQETQYF. The CDR3 DNA sequence: TGTGCCAGCAAGACAGGGCTACAAGAGACCCAGTACTTC.

This sequence joins TRBV7-9 and TRBJ2-3, with TRBD1 identical over 11 bases. The CDR3 spans 16 residues. V gave up 4 bases and J gave up 5 bases; unmatched junction bases: 8. Germline V gives CDR1 SEHNR, CDR2 FQNEAQ (reference sequence). CDR3 sequence: CASSSWGQGDGDTQYF. The CDR3 DNA is TGTGCCAGCAGCTCCTGGGGACAGGGGGATGGAGATACGCAGTATTTT.